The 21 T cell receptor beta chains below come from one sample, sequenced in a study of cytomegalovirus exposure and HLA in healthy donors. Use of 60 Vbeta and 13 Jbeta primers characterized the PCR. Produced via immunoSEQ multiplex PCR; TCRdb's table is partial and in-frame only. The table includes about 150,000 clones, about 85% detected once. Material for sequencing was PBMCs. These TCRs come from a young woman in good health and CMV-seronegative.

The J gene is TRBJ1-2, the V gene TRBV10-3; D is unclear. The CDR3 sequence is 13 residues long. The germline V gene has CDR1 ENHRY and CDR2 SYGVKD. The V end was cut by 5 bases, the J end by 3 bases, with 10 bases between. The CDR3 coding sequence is TGTGCCATCAGTCCGGGAGGAGACTATGGCTACACCTTC. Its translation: CAISPGGDYGYTF.

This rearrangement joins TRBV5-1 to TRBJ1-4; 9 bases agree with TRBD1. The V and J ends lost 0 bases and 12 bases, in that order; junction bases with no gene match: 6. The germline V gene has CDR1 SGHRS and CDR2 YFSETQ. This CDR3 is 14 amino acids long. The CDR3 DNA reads TGCGCCAGCAGCTTGGACAGGGGGCCATGGGAACTGTTTTTT. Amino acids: CASSLDRGPWELFF.

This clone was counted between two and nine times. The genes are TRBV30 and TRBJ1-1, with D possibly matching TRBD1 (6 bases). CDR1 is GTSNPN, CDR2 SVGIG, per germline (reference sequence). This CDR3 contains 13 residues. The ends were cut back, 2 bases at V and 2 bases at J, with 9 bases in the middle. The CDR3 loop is CAWSKQGNTEAFF. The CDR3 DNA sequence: TGTGCCTGGAGTAAACAGGGAAACACTGAAGCTTTCTTT.

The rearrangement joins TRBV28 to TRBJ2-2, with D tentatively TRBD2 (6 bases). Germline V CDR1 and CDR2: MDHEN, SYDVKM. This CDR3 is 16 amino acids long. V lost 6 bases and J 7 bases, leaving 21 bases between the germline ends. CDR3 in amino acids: CASRVGQDYLVGELFF. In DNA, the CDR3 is TGTGCCAGCAGAGTCGGTCAGGACTACCTGGTCGGGGAGCTGTTTTTT.

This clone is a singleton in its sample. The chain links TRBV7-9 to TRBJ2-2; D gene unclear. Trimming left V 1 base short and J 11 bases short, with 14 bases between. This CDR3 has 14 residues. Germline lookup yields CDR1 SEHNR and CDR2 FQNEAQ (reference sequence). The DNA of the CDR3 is TGTGCCAGCAGCTTAGGTAGTGAATGGTCCGAGCTGTTTTTT. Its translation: CASSLGSEWSELFF.

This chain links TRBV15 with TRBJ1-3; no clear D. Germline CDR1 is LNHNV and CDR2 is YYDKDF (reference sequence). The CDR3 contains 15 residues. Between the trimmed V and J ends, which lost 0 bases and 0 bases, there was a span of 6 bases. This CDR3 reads CATSREGSSGNTIYF. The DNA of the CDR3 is TGTGCCACCAGCAGAGAAGGGAGCTCTGGAAACACCATATATTTT.

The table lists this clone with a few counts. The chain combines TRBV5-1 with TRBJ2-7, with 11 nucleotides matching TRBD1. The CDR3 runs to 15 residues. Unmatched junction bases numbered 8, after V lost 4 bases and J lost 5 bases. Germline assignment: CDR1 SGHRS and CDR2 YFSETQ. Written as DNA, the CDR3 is TGCGCCAGCAGCGGACAGGGACAGGGGGTCGACGAGCAGTACTTC. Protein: CASSGQGQGVDEQYF. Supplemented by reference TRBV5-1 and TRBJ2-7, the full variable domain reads KAGVTQTPRYLIKTRGQQVTLSCSPISGHRSVSWYQQTPGQGLQFLFEYFSETQRNKGNFPGRFSGRQFSNSRSEMNVSTLELGDSALYLCASSGQGQGVDEQYFGPGTRLTVT.

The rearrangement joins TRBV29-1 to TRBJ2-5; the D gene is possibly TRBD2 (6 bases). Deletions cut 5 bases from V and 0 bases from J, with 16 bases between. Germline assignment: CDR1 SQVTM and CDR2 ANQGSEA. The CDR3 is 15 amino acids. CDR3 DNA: TGCAGCGTTATACAAAGCGGGCTGTACCAAGAGACCCAGTACTTC. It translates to CSVIQSGLYQETQYF.

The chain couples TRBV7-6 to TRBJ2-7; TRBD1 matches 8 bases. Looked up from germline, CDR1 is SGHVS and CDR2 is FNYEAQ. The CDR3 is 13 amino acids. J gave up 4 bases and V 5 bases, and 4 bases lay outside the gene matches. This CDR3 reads CASSRQGPYEQYF. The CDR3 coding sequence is TGTGCCAGCAGCCGACAGGGGCCATACGAGCAGTACTTC.

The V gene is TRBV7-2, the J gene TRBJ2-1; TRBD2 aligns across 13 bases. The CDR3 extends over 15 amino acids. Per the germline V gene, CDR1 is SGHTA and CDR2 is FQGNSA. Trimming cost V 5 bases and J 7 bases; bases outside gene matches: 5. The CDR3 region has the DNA TGTGCCAGCAGCCCCCGACTAGCGGGGGGAAATGAGCAGTTCTTC. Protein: CASSPRLAGGNEQFF.

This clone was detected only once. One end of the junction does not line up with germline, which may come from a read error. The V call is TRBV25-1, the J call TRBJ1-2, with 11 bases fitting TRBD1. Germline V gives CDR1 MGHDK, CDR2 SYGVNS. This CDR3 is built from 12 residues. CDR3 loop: CASSGKGQGAYF. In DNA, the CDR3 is TGTGCCAGCAGTGGAAAAGGACAGGGGGCGTACTTC.

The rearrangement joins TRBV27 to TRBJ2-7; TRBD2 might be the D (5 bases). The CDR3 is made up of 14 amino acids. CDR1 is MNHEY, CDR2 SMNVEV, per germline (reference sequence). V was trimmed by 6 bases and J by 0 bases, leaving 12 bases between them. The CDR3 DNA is TGTGCCAGCAGGCCCAGACGGGACTCCTACGAGCAGTACTTC. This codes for CASRPRRDSYEQYF.

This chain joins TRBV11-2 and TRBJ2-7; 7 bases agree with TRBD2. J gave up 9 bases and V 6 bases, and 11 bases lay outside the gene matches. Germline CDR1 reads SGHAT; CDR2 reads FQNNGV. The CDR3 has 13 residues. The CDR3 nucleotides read TGTGCCAGCAGGCCGCTAGCGACGGGAGGGCAGTACTTC. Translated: CASRPLATGGQYF. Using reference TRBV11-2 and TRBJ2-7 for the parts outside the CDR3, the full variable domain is EAGVAQSPRYKIIEKRQSVAFWCNPISGHATLYWYQQILGQGPKLLIQFQNNGVVDDSQLPKDRFSAERLKGVDSTLKIQPAKLEDSAVYLCASRPLATGGQYFGPGTRLTVT.

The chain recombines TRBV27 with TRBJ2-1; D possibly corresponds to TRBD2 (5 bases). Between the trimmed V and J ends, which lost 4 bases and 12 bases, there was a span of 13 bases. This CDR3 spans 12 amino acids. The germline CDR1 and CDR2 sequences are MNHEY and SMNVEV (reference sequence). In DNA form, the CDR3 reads TGTGCCAGCAGTTCGCCCCGGGAACGGCAGTTCTTC. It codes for CASSSPRERQFF.

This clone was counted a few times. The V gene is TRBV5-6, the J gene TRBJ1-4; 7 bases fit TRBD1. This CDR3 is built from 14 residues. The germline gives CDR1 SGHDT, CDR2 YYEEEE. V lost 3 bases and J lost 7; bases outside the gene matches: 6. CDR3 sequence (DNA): TGTGCCAGCAGCTATGACAGGGTGGCTGAAAAACTGTTTTTT. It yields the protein CASSYDRVAEKLFF.

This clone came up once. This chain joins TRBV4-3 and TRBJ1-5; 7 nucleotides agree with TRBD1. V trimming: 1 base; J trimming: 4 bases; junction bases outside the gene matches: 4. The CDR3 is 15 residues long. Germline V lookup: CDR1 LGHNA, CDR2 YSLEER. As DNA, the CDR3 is TGCGCCAGCAGCCAAGCCCGGGACAGTAATCAGCCCCAGCATTTT. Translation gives CASSQARDSNQPQHF.

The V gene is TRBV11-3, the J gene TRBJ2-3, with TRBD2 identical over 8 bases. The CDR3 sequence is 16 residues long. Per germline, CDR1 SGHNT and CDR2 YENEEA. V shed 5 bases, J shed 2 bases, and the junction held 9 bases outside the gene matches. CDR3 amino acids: CASSVSGSQVTDTQYF. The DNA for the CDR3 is TGTGCCAGCAGCGTAAGCGGGAGCCAGGTCACAGATACGCAGTATTTT.

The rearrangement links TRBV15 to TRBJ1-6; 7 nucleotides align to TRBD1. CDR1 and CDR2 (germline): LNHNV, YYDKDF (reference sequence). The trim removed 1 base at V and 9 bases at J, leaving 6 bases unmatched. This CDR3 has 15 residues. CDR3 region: CATSRGQGSFSPLHF. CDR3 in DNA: TGTGCCACCAGCAGAGGACAGGGATCGTTTTCACCCCTCCACTTT.

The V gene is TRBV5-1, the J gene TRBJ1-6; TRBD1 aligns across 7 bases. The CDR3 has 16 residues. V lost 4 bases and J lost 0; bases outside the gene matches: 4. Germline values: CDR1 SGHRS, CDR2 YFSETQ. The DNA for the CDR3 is TGCGCCAGCAGCCCGACAGGGAGCTCCTATAATTCACCCCTCCACTTT. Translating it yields CASSPTGSSYNSPLHF.

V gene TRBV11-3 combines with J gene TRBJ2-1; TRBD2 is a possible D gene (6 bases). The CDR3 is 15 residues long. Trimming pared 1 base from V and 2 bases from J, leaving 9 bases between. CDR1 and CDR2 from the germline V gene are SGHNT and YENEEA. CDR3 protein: CASSLGGNTYNEQFF. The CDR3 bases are TGTGCCAGCAGCTTAGGCGGGAACACCTACAATGAGCAGTTCTTC.

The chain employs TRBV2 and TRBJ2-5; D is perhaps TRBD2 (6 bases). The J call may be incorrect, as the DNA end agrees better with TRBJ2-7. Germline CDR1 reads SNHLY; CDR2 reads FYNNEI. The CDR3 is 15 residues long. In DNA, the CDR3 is TGTGCCAGCAGTGATATTTTTGGAGGGAAGGACGAGCAGTACTTC. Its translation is CASSDIFGGKDEQYF.